This T cell receptor (beta chain) comes out of a study of OX40 agonist ivuxolimab in advanced cancers. The CDR3 runs 14 residues. Trimming cost V 4 bases and J 5 bases, with 14 bases left between them. Germline lookup yields CDR1 MNHEY and CDR2 SVGAGI. Sampling times: baseline, cycle 4 day 1, cycle 7 day 1. As concerns this clone: The antigen is undetermined.

Study-level results: Relative to CD4+ cells, CD8+ T cells on average had more expanded clones. Some nonresponders also had low normalized T-cell clonal expansion. At 0.1 to 3.0 mg/kg and by week 6, clonal expansion occurred in CD4+ and CD8+ blood T cells.

The assay was immunoSEQ multiplex PCR, and TCRdb's table has in-frame clones only and misses some. The sample carries about 98,000 clones, around 88% recorded once. Material: CD4+ or CD8+ T cells sorted from blood, obtained in a trial of the OX40 agonist ivuxolimab. The receptor was isolated from an adult with an advanced solid tumor such as melanoma, head and neck, liver or kidney cancer. This chain links TRBV6-5 with TRBJ1-1, with D tentatively TRBD1 (6 bases). The CDR3 nucleotides read TGTGCCAGCAGTTCCCAGGGGCTATTGACTGAAGCTTTCTTT. Its protein product is CASSSQGLLTEAFF.